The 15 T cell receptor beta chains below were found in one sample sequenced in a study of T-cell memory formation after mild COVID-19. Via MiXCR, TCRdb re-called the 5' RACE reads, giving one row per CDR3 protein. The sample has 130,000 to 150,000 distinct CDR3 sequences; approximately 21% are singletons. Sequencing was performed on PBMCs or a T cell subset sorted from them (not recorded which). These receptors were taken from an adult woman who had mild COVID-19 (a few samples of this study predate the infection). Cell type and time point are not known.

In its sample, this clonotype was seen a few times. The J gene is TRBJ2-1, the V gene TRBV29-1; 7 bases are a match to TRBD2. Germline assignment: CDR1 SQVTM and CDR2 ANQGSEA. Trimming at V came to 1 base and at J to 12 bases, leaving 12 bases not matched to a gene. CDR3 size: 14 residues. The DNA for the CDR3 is TGCAGCGTTGAAGGTGGGGGGGGTCCGGACGTGCAGTTCTTC. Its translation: CSVEGGGGPDVQFF.

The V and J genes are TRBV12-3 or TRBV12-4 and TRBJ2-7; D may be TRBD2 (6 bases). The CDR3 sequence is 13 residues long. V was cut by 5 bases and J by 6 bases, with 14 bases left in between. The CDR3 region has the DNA TGTGCCAGCAGTCCAGGGTCAGCGGGCGAGCAGTACTTC. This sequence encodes CASSPGSAGEQYF.

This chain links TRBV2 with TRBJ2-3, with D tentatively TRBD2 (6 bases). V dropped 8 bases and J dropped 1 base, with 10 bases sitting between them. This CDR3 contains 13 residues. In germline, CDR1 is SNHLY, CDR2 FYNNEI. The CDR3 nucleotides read TGTGCCAGCCAGCGGGCCGGCACAGATACGCAGTATTTT. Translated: CASQRAGTDTQYF.

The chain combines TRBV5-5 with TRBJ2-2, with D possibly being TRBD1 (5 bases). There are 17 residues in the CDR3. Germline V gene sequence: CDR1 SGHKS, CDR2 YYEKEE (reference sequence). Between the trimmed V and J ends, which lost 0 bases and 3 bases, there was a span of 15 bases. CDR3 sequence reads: CASSLVWVQGDTGELFF. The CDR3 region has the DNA TGTGCCAGCAGCTTGGTATGGGTTCAGGGCGACACCGGGGAGCTGTTTTTT. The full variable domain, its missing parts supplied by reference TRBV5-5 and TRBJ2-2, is DAGVTQSPTHLIKTRGQQVTLRCSPISGHKSVSWYQQVLGQGPQFIFQYYEKEERGRGNFPDRFSARQFPNYSSELNVNALLLGDSALYLCASSLVWVQGDTGELFFGEGSRLTVL.

CDR3 DNA sequence: TGTGCCAGTAGATTACAGGGTGGCAATCAGCCCCAGCATTTT. Translation: CASRLQGGNQPQHF. V gene TRBV19 combines with J gene TRBJ1-5, with D possibly being TRBD1 (6 bases). V was pared by 6 bases and J by 2 bases, with 11 bases between. The CDR3 spans 14 residues. Germline assignment: CDR1 LNHDA and CDR2 SQIVND (reference sequence).

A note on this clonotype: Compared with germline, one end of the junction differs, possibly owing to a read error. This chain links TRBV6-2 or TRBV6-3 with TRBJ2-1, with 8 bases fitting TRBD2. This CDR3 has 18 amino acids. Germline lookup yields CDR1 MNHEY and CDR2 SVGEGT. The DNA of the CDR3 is TGTGCCTGCAGTTACCCAATCGGGAGGGCCGGGTCCTACAATGAGCAGTTCTTC. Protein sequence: CACSYPIGRAGSYNEQFF.

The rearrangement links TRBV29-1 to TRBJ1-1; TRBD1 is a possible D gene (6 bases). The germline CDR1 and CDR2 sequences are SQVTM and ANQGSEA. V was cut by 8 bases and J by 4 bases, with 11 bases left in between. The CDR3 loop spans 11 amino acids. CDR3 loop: CSSTTGTEAFF. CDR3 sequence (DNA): TGCAGCTCCACGACAGGCACTGAAGCTTTCTTT.

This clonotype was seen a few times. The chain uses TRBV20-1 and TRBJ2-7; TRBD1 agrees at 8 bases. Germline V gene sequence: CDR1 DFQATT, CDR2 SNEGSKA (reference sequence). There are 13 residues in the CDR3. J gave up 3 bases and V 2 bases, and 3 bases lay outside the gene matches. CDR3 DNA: TGCAGTGCTAGATGGGACAGGAACTACGAGCAGTACTTC. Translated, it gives CSARWDRNYEQYF.

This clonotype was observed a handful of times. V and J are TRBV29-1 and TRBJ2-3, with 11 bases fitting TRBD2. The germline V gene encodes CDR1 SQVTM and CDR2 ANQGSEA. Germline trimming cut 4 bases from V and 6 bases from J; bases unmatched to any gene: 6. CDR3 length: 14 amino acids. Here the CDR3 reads CSVVSGGARDTQYF. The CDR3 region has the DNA TGCAGCGTTGTTAGCGGGGGGGCCCGGGATACGCAGTATTTT.

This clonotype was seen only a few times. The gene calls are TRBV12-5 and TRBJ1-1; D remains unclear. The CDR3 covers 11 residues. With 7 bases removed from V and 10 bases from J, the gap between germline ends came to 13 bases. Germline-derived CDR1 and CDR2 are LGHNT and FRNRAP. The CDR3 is CASALNFGAFF. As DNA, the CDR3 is TGTGCTAGTGCCCTGAACTTTGGAGCTTTCTTT.

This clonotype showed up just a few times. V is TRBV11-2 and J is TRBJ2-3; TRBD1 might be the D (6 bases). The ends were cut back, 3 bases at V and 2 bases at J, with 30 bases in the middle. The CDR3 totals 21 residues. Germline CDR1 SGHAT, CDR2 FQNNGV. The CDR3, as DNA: TGTGCCAGCAGCTTTTCCCTCTCCCGAGGGGGACGGGTCCCGTACACAGATACGCAGTATTTT. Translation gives CASSFSLSRGGRVPYTDTQYF.

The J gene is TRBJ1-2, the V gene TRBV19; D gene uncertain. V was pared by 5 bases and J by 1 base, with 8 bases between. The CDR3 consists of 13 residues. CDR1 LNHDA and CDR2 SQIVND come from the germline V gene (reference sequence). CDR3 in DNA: TGTGCCAGTAGTCAGTATAATAACTATGGCTACACCTTC. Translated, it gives CASSQYNNYGYTF. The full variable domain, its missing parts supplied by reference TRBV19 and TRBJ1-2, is DGGITQSPKYLFRKEGQNVTLSCEQNLNHDAMYWYRQDPGQGLRLIYYSQIVNDFQKGDIAEGYSVSREKKESFPLTVTSAQKNPTAFYLCASSQYNNYGYTFGSGTRLTVV.

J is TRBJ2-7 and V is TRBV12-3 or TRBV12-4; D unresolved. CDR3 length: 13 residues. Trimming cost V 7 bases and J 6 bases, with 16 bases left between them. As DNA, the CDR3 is TGTGCCAGCACCTCTCAAGGGATCGGCGAGCAGTACTTC. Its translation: CASTSQGIGEQYF.

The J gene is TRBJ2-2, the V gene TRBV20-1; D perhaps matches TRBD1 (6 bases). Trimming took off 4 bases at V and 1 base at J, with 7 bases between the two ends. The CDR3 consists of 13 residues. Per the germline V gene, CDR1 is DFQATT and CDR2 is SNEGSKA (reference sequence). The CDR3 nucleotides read TGCAGTGCTAAGGGGGAGAACACCGGGGAGCTGTTTTTT. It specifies CSAKGENTGELFF.

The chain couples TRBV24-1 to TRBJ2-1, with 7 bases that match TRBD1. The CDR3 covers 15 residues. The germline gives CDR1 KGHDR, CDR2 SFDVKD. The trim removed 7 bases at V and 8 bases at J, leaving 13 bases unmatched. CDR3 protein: CATSDRDRINYEQFF. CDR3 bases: TGTGCCACCAGCGACCGGGACAGAATAAACTATGAGCAGTTCTTC.